This TCR beta chain was recorded in a study of blood T cells in healthy people across ages (dated by TCRdb to 2013 to 2016). With regard to the full study: Template switching captured roughly one uniquely barcoded TCR beta cDNA molecule per two T cells in model experiments. Age-related changes in TCR beta repertoire diversity were measured in the study by deep sequencing normalized with unique cDNA molecular identifiers. Using the same blood draw, the study looked at two additional independent replicas of 1 million unique cDNA reads for two donors, one aged 18 to 30 and the other aged 80 or older. The donors were split into four age groups: young (average 16 years), middle-aged (nearly 40), aged (more than 60) and long-lived (approximately 80).

The donors were roughly 39 Caucasian individuals from Russia, aged roughly 6 to 95 years, who were systemically healthy. Each donor gave 8 to 10 milliliters of peripheral blood, drawn into EDTA-treated Vacutainer tubes. PBMCs were isolated by Ficoll-Paque density-gradient centrifugation, with at least 7 million obtained per sample. Trizol reagent was used to extract total RNA from PBMCs, with at least 6 micrograms per sample. Naive CD45RAhigh/CD27high T cell percentages were measured by flow cytometry on a PBMC aliquot from every donor. This clonotype turned up a few times. Its target antigen remains unknown. Base quality data are lacking; no much larger clone is found one base away. To prepare the library, 5' RACE was applied. Sequencing took place on an Illumina HiSeq 2500. The second PCR ran for roughly 7 to 12 cycles and used a J-beta primer mix along with a sample-barcoded 5' primer. A unique molecular identifier was introduced onto each TCR beta cDNA molecule by a template-switch 5' adaptor carrying 12 random nucleotides. Each sample yielded at least 3 million CDR3-containing paired-end reads. The Mint cDNA synthesis kit, primed by a TRBC-specific oligonucleotide, was used to synthesize first-strand cDNA from all RNA. After uracil-DNA glycosylase treatment, a first 18-cycle PCR used universal primers M1SS and BC2_uni_R on all cDNA. Concerning the study's data processing: For normalization, 1 million high-quality reads, each with a distinct molecular identifier, were randomly selected from each sample. Instead of being binned into consensus sequences, reads that shared molecular identifiers were thrown out. MiTCR, set to a Q25 quality threshold and the strictest error-elimination algorithm, was used for CDR3 identification, clonotype clustering and error correction. A nonparametric unseen species model with Euler transformation was used to estimate a lower bound on total TCR beta diversity. The public reads were quality trimmed at Q25 with fastp and then assembled into clones with MiXCR by TCRdb, keeping productive beta chains. Every CDR3 protein is listed once, alongside the most common genes and DNA of its rows. The V and J calls, along with clone size, are taken from TCRdb and not from the paper's own processing. The sample data list around 1,000,000 distinct CDR3 sequences, and almost 25% of these were observed just once. About 0.69% of the sample goes to the ten largest clones.

V is pared back by 3 bases and J by 5 bases, with 17 bases lying between the germline termini. Reading the germline V gene gives CDR1 SGHRS and CDR2 YFSETQ. The CDR3 starts with the cysteine, ends with the phenylalanine, and has 15 residues. Solely the CDR3 DNA is kept, with 45 bases framed from the first base. Broad study findings and their caveats: Because the CMV infection status of the donors was unknown, age-related changes in expanded clonotypes may potentially have been confounded. Total diversity estimates from one million sequenced T cells were considered lower bounds and underestimates. Compared with the aged group, the long-lived group had more naive CD4+ T cells, fewer expanded clones and increased TCR diversity, a pattern suggesting age selection. Because profiling used bulk unsorted PBMCs, naive and antigen-experienced compartments could not be compared conclusively. There was a strong correlation between observed TCR beta diversity and the percentage of naive T cells measured by flow cytometry. As age increased, observed TCR beta diversity per million T cells dropped in a roughly linear way, and a significant reduction was already evident by age about 40.

Another study also made use of these data, one on T cells of mothers and their children. The second study, in turn, reports: Donors were nine systemically healthy Caucasian individuals: three mothers and their six children. cDNA synthesis used all of the extracted RNA, with roughly 1.5 ug of RNA in each 15 ul reaction. In the second PCR, sample barcodes and 2-4 random nucleotides were introduced via the M1S primer. Over 8.5 million TCR beta CDR3 reads came from each mother, compared with 3.3 million or so reads from each child. TCR recombination output is similarly shaped by thymic selection in related and unrelated pairs, with a minor effect exerted by inherited differences. Normalized repertoire overlap in related mother-child pairs was always slightly higher than in unrelated mother-child pairs, but the difference was never significant. Persistent microchimeric T cell clones were not detected, at a sensitivity of approximately 100 clones per million clonotypes. To look for features that set related mother-child pairs apart from unrelated individuals, the researchers ran deep NGS to compare the TCR beta repertoires of mothers and children. The mean age was around 40 +/- 4 years for the mothers and approximately 11 +/- 4 years for the children. Libraries were sequenced on Illumina HiSeq 2000 with 100+100 nt paired-end reads after adapter ligation with NEBNext reagents. To avoid cross-contamination, the mother libraries and the child libraries were prepared a month apart and sequenced in separate runs. Each donor had between roughly 450,000 and 2,100,000 distinct TCR beta clonotypes identified. Naive TCR beta clonotypes were estimated from low-frequency clonotypes matched to each donor's FACS-determined naive share, without sorting.

The chain was built from TRBV5-1 and TRBJ2-5, with TRBD1 tentatively as D gene (6 bases match). Sequencing input: blood. This receptor was obtained from a girl aged 2 to 9 in good health. The nucleotide sequence reads as follows: TGCGCCAGCAGCTGGCAGCAGGGGCCCGGGGAGACCCAGTACTTC. Its amino acids are CASSWQQGPGETQYF.